This T cell receptor beta chain originates from a study of Ad26.COV2.S vaccination and SARS-CoV-2 variants. Germline V gene data show CDR1 as ENHRY and CDR2 as SYGVKD. V lost 3 bases and J lost 7; bases outside the gene matches: 6. This CDR3 has 15 amino acids. Libraries were prepared by immunoSEQ multiplex PCR; TCRdb keeps only in-frame clonotypes and omits some of them. The sample consists of about 470,000 clones, around 90% of them appearing once. Treatment of the sample: approximately 18 received Ad26.COV2.S at low or high dose, single or two shots; 5 received placebo; per-sample allocation not given. Collection of the samples took place on day 63 after the first injection of vaccine or placebo.

The sequence derives from a person aged 18-65 years who received the Ad26.COV2.S COVID-19 vaccine or a placebo. The V call is TRBV10-3, the J call TRBJ1-6; 7 positions match TRBD1. The source material was peripheral blood, sampled in a trial of Ad26.COV2.S vaccine versus placebo. Here the CDR3 DNA reads TGTGCCATCAGTGATAGGGGGCAGAGCAATTCACCCCTCCACTTT. As protein: CAISDRGQSNSPLHF.